What follows are 21 T cell receptor beta chains derived from one specimen sequenced in a study of monozygotic twins with cystic fibrosis. The assay was immunoSEQ multiplex PCR, and TCRdb's table has in-frame clones only and misses some. The sample carries 20,000 or so clones, approximately 97% recorded once. The sample comprised blood. The source is a woman in her 30s with cystic fibrosis.

This rearrangement joins TRBV9 to TRBJ2-3; possible D gene TRBD2, 5 bases. Germline V gene sequence: CDR1 SGDLS, CDR2 YYNGEE. Deletions cut 0 bases from V and 6 bases from J, with 17 bases between. CDR3 size: 16 residues. CDR3 amino acids: CASSVGFGGPTDTQYF. The CDR3 bases are TGTGCCAGCAGCGTAGGGTTTGGCGGGCCTACCGATACGCAGTATTTT.

The CDR3 reads CASSSQGFGYTF. For the CDR3, the DNA is TGTGCCAGCAGCTCGCAGGGTTTTGGCTACACCTTC. This sequence joins TRBV13 and TRBJ1-2, with D perhaps TRBD1 (5 bases). The CDR3 is made up of 12 amino acids. Trimming left V 4 bases short and J 7 bases short, with 10 bases between. Germline values: CDR1 PRHDT, CDR2 FYEKMQ (reference sequence).

This sequence joins TRBV19 and TRBJ1-3; unclear D gene. The ends were cut back, 8 bases at V and 0 bases at J, with 8 bases in the middle. In germline, CDR1 is LNHDA, CDR2 SQIVND (reference sequence). The CDR3 extends over 13 amino acids. CDR3 protein: CASCPASGNTIYF. DNA of the CDR3: TGTGCCAGTTGCCCCGCCTCTGGAAACACCATATATTTT. Supplemented by reference TRBV19 and TRBJ1-3, the full variable domain reads DGGITQSPKYLFRKEGQNVTLSCEQNLNHDAMYWYRQDPGQGLRLIYYSQIVNDFQKGDIAEGYSVSREKKESFPLTVTSAQKNPTAFYLCASCPASGNTIYFGEGSWLTVV.

This sequence joins TRBV5-5 and TRBJ2-1; D possibly matches TRBD1 or TRBD2 (6 bases each). Trimming removed 4 bases at V and 2 bases at J, with 19 bases between. The germline CDR1 and CDR2 sequences are SGHKS and YYEKEE (reference sequence). The CDR3 has 17 residues. The CDR3 loop is CASSAAQGRGPYNEQFF. CDR3 nucleotides: TGTGCCAGCAGCGCTGCCCAGGGGCGGGGACCCTACAATGAGCAGTTCTTC.

The chain joins TRBV9 to TRBJ2-1, with 10 bases matching TRBD2. This CDR3 comprises 16 residues. CDR1 and CDR2 (germline): SGDLS, YYNGEE. V gave up 3 bases and J gave up 8 bases; unmatched junction bases: 11. The DNA for the CDR3 is TGTGCCAGCAGCGACCTAGCGGGGGCCCTCGTGGATGAGCAGTTCTTC. This sequence encodes CASSDLAGALVDEQFF. The full variable domain, in which reference TRBV9 and TRBJ2-1 provide the parts outside the CDR3, is DSGVTQTPKHLITATGQRVTLRCSPRSGDLSVYWYQQSLDQGLQFLIQYYNGEERAKGNILERFSAQQFPDLHSELNLSSLELGDSALYFCASSDLAGALVDEQFFGPGTRLTVL.

The V call is TRBV5-1, the J call TRBJ2-3; D is possibly TRBD1 (5 bases). Germline-derived CDR1 and CDR2 are SGHRS and YFSETQ. V gave up 3 bases and J gave up 4 bases, with 12 bases separating them. The CDR3 has 14 amino acids. The CDR3 region is CASSSTGVSDTQYF. CDR3 nucleotide sequence: TGCGCCAGCAGCTCAACAGGAGTCTCAGATACGCAGTATTTT. Full variable domain (remainder filled in from reference TRBV5-1 and TRBJ2-3): KAGVTQTPRYLIKTRGQQVTLSCSPISGHRSVSWYQQTPGQGLQFLFEYFSETQRNKGNFPGRFSGRQFSNSRSEMNVSTLELGDSALYLCASSSTGVSDTQYFGPGTRLTVL.

The V gene is TRBV29-1, the J gene TRBJ1-1, with D maybe TRBD1 (5 bases). The ends were cut back, 6 bases at V and 4 bases at J, with 21 bases in the middle. The germline V gene has CDR1 SQVTM and CDR2 ANQGSEA. The CDR3 has 15 amino acids. The CDR3, as DNA: TGCAGCGTGCTAGCAGGGCCCGGCTCGAGCACTGAAGCTTTCTTT. This translates into CSVLAGPGSSTEAFF.

The CDR3 DNA follows: TGTGCCAGCAGCTACGGGGGACAGGGCACAGATACGCAGTATTTT. It encodes CASSYGGQGTDTQYF. This chain links TRBV6-5 with TRBJ2-3, with 8 bases fitting TRBD1. The CDR3 runs to 15 residues. Germline CDR1 reads MNHEY; CDR2 reads SVGAGI. V trimming: 6 bases; J trimming: 1 base; junction bases outside the gene matches: 6.

J is TRBJ2-5 and V is TRBV5-4, with TRBD2 matching 13 bases. Per germline, CDR1 SGHNT and CDR2 YYREEE (reference sequence). This CDR3 spans 17 amino acids. After removal of 4 bases from V and 5 bases from J, the junction contained 11 bases not matched to a gene. The CDR3 spells CASSPPAGTSGDETQYF. Written as DNA, the CDR3 is TGTGCCAGCAGCCCCCCCGCCGGGACTAGCGGGGATGAGACCCAGTACTTC.

This rearrangement joins TRBV5-4 to TRBJ2-5; D uncertain. Germline V gene sequence: CDR1 SGHNT, CDR2 YYREEE (reference sequence). Trimming took off 3 bases at V and 6 bases at J, with 15 bases between the two ends. The CDR3 has 14 residues. CDR3 coding DNA: TGTGCCAGCAGCTCCACTATGGGTGCCAAGACCCAGTACTTC. It is translated as CASSSTMGAKTQYF.

V is TRBV4-2 and J is TRBJ1-1; TRBD1 agrees at 8 bases. Per germline, CDR1 LGHNA and CDR2 YNFKEQ. V lost 1 base, J lost 3 bases, and 7 bases stayed unmatched. The CDR3 spans 16 residues. In nucleotides, the CDR3 is TGTGCCAGCAGCCAAGTCGTGCAGGGGGCCTACACTGAAGCTTTCTTT. It specifies CASSQVVQGAYTEAFF.

This clone was counted a single time. This chain links TRBV19 with TRBJ1-5, with a weak D call TRBD1 (6 bases). V was cut by 2 bases and J by 2 bases, with 16 bases left in between. The CDR3 consists of 17 residues. The germline V gene encodes CDR1 LNHDA and CDR2 SQIVND (reference sequence). CDR3 bases: TGTGCCAGTAGTATACAGGGGCTCCTTATTGGCAATCAGCCCCAGCATTTT. Translated: CASSIQGLLIGNQPQHF.

The rearrangement links TRBV10-2 to TRBJ1-6; D not resolved. From germline, CDR1 is WSHSY and CDR2 SAAADI. This CDR3 is 15 amino acids long. Trimming cost V 4 bases and J 7 bases, with 14 bases left between them. CDR3 region: CASSVPRGGNSPLHF. CDR3 sequence (DNA): TGCGCCAGCAGTGTCCCCCGTGGAGGAAATTCACCCCTCCACTTT.

The gene calls are TRBV5-1 and TRBJ2-7; D unclear. The CDR3 extends over 11 amino acids. V was cut by 0 bases and J by 3 bases, with 1 base left in between. Germline-derived CDR1 and CDR2 are SGHRS and YFSETQ. In nucleotides, the CDR3 is TGCGCCAGCAGCTTGGACTACGAGCAGTACTTC. It encodes CASSLDYEQYF.

This chain links TRBV13 with TRBJ2-7; D call uncertain. V was trimmed by 1 base and J by 5 bases, leaving 15 bases between them. Looked up from germline, CDR1 is PRHDT and CDR2 is FYEKMQ (reference sequence). The CDR3 consists of 15 residues. The CDR3, as DNA: TGTGCCAGCAGCTTAGTCCGTGGGTCCTCAAACGAGCAGTACTTC. Translated: CASSLVRGSSNEQYF.

The chain employs TRBV27 and TRBJ2-2; 11 nucleotides line up with TRBD2. V lost 6 bases and J lost 2; bases outside the gene matches: 5. CDR3 length equals 16 residues. The germline gives CDR1 MNHEY, CDR2 SMNVEV (reference sequence). CDR3 protein: CASRVSGGANTGELFF. CDR3 nucleotides: TGTGCCAGCAGGGTTAGCGGGGGGGCTAACACCGGGGAGCTGTTTTTT.

The J gene is TRBJ2-7, the V gene TRBV9; 11 bases map to TRBD2. Germline CDR1 and CDR2: SGDLS and YYNGEE. The V gene end was trimmed by 4 bases and the J gene end by 4 bases; junction bases not matched to a gene: 10. This CDR3 has 16 amino acids. CDR3 sequence (DNA): TGTGCCAGCAGCCCCCACGAAGCTAGCGGGGGGTACGAGCAGTACTTC. Translating gives CASSPHEASGGYEQYF.

V usage is TRBV29-1 and J usage is TRBJ2-3; no definite D call. Trimming pared 4 bases from V and 2 bases from J, leaving 10 bases between. Germline values: CDR1 SQVTM, CDR2 ANQGSEA. The CDR3 loop spans 13 amino acids. The CDR3 is CSVGVRFTDTQYF. DNA of the CDR3: TGCAGCGTTGGGGTCCGGTTCACAGATACGCAGTATTTT.

This clone was seen only once. The chain couples TRBV27 to TRBJ1-6; D gene unclear. Germline values: CDR1 MNHEY, CDR2 SMNVEV (reference sequence). V lost 3 bases, J lost 6 bases, and 3 bases lay in between. The CDR3 consists of 12 residues. Here the CDR3 DNA reads TGTGCCAGCAGTTTTGCTAATTCACCCCTCCACTTT. This encodes CASSFANSPLHF.

The chain joins TRBV6-1 to TRBJ1-5; D call uncertain. The CDR3 sequence is 16 residues long. V gave up 1 base and J gave up 1 base, with 11 bases separating them. The germline CDR1 and CDR2 sequences are MNHNS and SASEGT. CDR3 bases: TGTGCCAGCAGTGAAGGAGCAAGCCCGAGCAATCAGCCCCAGCATTTT. It codes for CASSEGASPSNQPQHF.

The chain has TRBV6-1 and TRBJ2-7; D is perhaps TRBD2 (6 bases). Trimming shortened V by 6 bases and J by 2 bases, and 17 bases separated the two germline ends. The CDR3 has 15 residues. From germline, CDR1 is MNHNS and CDR2 SASEGT. Here the CDR3 reads CASRGGWGEAYEQYF. CDR3 nucleotides: TGTGCCAGCAGGGGAGGTTGGGGGGAGGCCTACGAGCAGTACTTC.